The clone carrying this TCR beta chain was seen a handful of times. Its antigen is still unknown. The read is 3 residues too short to cover the CDR3 end, so that end is filled in from the germline J gene. This entry is derived from a study of T cell clonality in common variable immunodeficiency. Profiling relied on immunoSEQ multiplex PCR, and the TCRdb table lists in-frame clones only, not all of them. The sample shows about 60,000 clones, no singletons; the ten largest hold approximately 1.7%. Germline V gives CDR1 KGHSH, CDR2 LQKENI. CDR3 size: 16 residues. General study points: Fewer TCRbeta clones were shared among CVID subjects than controls. TCRbeta clonality was increased in CVID versus healthy controls.

Caucasian heritage predominated among both patients and controls. The chain uses TRBV18 and TRBJ1-2; D might be TRBD1 (6 bases). The sample was peripheral blood mononuclear cells. This TCR was recovered from a person between 18 and 75 years old in good health. The sequenced part of the CDR3 DNA is TGTGCCAGCTCACCCATTATTGGACAGCCCCACAATGAC. This codes for CASSPIIGQPHND. In full, the CDR3 is CASSPIIGQPHNDYTF. Variable domain in full (rest from reference TRBV18 and TRBJ1-2): NAGVMQNPRHLVRRRGQEARLRCSPMKGHSHVYWYRQLPEEGLKFMVYLQKENIIDESGMPKERFSAEFPKEGPSILRIQQVVRGDSAAYFCASSPIIGQPHNDYTFGSGTRLTVV.